This T cell receptor (beta chain) was sequenced during a study of T cell responses to AZD1222 COVID-19 vaccine. Profiled with immunoSEQ multiplex PCR; TCRdb holds only in-frame clones, not every one. The data show more than 120,000 clones, more than 85% seen once. CDR3 size: 12 residues. The germline V and J ends were trimmed by 4 bases and 5 bases, with 9 bases remaining between them. Germline CDR1 is SGHRS and CDR2 is YFSETQ. This clonotype originated in an adult in good health. The chain couples TRBV5-1 to TRBJ2-5, with unresolved D. The specimen comprised peripheral blood, sampled on day 0 of AZD1222 vaccination. CDR3 DNA: TGCGCCAGCAGCCATACCCCTGAGACCCAGTACTTC. Its translation: CASSHTPETQYF.